This entry describes one TCR beta chain. Its antigen is as yet unknown. TCRdb re-called the 5' RACE reads with MiXCR, one entry per CDR3 protein. The sample includes about 90,000 distinct CDR3 sequences, roughly 16% seen only once; the top ten take about 43%. These data belong to a study of T-cell memory formation after mild COVID-19. General study points: CD4/CD8 balance characterized clones contracting day 15 to 85, and CD4+ skew characterized later expanders.

Sequenced: PBMCs or a T cell subset sorted from them (not recorded which). This TCR was sampled from a man between 18 and 35 years old who had mild COVID-19 (a few samples of this study predate the infection). Cell type and time point are not known.

This chain's CDR3 is CANPTSGGVYAQYF. The CDR3 DNA sequence: TGTGCCAACCCGACTAGCGGGGGGGTATACGCCCAGTACTTC. This rearrangement joins TRBV12-3 or TRBV12-4 to TRBJ2-5; 14 bases line up with TRBD2. The CDR3 consists of 14 residues. V was clipped by 10 bases and J by 9 bases; unmatched bases: 10.